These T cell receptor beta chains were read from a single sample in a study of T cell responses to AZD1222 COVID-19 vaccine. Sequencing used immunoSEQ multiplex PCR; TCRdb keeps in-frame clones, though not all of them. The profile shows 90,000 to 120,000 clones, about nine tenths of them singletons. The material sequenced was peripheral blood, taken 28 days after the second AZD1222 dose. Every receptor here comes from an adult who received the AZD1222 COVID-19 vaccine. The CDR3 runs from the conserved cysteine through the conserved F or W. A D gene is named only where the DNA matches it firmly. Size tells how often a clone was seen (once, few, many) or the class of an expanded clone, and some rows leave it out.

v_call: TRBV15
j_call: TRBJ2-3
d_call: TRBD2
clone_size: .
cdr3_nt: TGTGCCAGCGATAGCGGGAGGCCCACAGATACGCAGTATTTT
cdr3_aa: CASDSGRPTDTQYF

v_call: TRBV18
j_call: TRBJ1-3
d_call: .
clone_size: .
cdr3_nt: TGTGCCAGCTCACCCTCGACAGTAGGAACTGGAAACACCATATATTTT
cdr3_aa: CASSPSTVGTGNTIYF

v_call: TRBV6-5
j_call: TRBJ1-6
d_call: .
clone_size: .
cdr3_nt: TGTGCCAGCAGTCGCTCGGGTTACGATTCACCCCTCCACTTT
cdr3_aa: CASSRSGYDSPLHF

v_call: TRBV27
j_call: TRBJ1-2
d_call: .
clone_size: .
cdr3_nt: TGTGCCAGCAGTTTGGACGGACGTGGCTACACCTTC
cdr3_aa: CASSLDGRGYTF

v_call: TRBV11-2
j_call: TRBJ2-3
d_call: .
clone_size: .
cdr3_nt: TGTGCCAGCAGCCACCCGAGGGCGGGGTGGAGAGGCACAGATACGCAGTATTTT
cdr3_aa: CASSHPRAGWRGTDTQYF

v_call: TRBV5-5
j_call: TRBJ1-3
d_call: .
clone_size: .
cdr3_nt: TGTGCCAGCAGCTTAAGTCGCGGGTCTAGGTCTGGAAACACCATATATTTT
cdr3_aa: CASSLSRGSRSGNTIYF

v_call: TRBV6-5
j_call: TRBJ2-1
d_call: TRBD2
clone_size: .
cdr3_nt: TGTGCCAGCAGTACTAGCGGGGGGGCCTATGAGCAGTTCTTC
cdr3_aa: CASSTSGGAYEQFF

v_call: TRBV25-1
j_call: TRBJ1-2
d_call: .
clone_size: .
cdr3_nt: TGTGCCAGCAGTGCCGGGGGACGGGCGAACTATGGCTACACCTTC
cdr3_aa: CASSAGGRANYGYTF

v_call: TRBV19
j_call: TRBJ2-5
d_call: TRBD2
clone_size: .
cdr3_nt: TGTGCCAGTAGAGCATTAGCGGGGAACCAAGAGACCCAGTACTTC
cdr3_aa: CASRALAGNQETQYF

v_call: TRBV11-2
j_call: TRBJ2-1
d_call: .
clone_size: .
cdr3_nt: TGTGCCAGCAGCTTAAGCAGGACCCCTCGATACAATGAGCAGTTCTTC
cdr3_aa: CASSLSRTPRYNEQFF

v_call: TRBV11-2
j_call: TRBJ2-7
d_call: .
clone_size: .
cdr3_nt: TGTGCCAGCAGCCCCCTTGACTACGAGCAGTACTTC
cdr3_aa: CASSPLDYEQYF

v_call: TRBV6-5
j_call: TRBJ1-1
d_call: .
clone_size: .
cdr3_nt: TGTGCCAGCACCAGTAGTAAAAACACTGAAGCTTTCTTT
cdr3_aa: CASTSSKNTEAFF

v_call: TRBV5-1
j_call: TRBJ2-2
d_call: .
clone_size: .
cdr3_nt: TGCGCCAGCAGCTTTGACCCCGGTTGGGGGGACACCGGGGAGCTGTTTTTT
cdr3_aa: CASSFDPGWGDTGELFF

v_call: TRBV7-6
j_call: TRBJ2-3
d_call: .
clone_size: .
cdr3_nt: TGTGCCAGCAGCTTAGGCGTCGCGGGGAAGCGAACGCAGTATTTT
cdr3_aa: CASSLGVAGKRTQYF

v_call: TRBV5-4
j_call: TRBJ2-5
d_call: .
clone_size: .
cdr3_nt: TGTGCCAGCAGCCTAAGAGGGAGTTGGGGACAATCGGAGACCCAGTACTTC
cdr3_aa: CASSLRGSWGQSETQYF

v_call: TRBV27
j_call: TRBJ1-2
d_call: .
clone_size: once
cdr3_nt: TGTGCCAGCAGAGGGGGTAACTATGGCTACACCTTC
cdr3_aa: CASRGGNYGYTF

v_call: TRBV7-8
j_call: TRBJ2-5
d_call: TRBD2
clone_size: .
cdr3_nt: TGTGCCAGCAGCTTAGGGGCGGGGGAAGAGACCCAGTACTTC
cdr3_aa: CASSLGAGEETQYF

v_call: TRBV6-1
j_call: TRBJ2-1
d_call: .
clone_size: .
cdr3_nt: TGTGCCAGCAGTGAACTTAGAAACAATGAGCAGTTCTTC
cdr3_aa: CASSELRNNEQFF

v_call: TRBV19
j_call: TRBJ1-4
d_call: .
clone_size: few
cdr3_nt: TGTGCCAGTAGTGGACAGACGACGGGTAATGAAAAACTGTTTTTT
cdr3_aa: CASSGQTTGNEKLFF

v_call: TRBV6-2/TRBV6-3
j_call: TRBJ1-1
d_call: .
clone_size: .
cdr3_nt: TGTGCCAGCAGTAGGTGGGACACTGAAGCTTTCTTT
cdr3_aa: CASSRWDTEAFF

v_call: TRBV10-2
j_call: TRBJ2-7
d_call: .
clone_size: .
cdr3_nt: TGCGCCAGCAGCGAGATCTACGAGCAGTACTTC
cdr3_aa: CASSEIYEQYF

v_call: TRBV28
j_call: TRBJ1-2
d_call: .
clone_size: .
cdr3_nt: TGTGCCAGCATGGACGTTACTTGGCAGACCCACACCTTC
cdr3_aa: CASMDVTWQTHTF

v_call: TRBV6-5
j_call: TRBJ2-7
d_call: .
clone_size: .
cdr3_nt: TGTGCCAGCAGTTACTCTAACGAGCAGTACTTC
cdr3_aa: CASSYSNEQYF

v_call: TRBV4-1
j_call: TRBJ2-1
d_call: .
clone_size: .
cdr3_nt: TGCGCCAGCAGCCAAGCCATAGCGGTCAATGAGCAGTTCTTC
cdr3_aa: CASSQAIAVNEQFF

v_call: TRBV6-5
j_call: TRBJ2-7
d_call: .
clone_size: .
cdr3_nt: TGTGCCAGCAAACCGGACAGCACCTACGAGCAGTACTTC
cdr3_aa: CASKPDSTYEQYF

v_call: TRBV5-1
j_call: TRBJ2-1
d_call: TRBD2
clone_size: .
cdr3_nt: TGCGCCAGCAGCCGAGGACCGGGGCTAGCGGGACCCTACAATGAGCAGTTCTTC
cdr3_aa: CASSRGPGLAGPYNEQFF

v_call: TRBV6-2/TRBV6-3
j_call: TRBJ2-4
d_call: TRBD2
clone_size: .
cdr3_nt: TGTGCCAGCAGTAGCGGGGTCCTACCAAACATTCAGTACTTC
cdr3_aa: CASSSGVLPNIQYF

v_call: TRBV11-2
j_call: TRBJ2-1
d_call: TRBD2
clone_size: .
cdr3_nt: TGTGCCAGCAGCCCTAGCGGGGACTCCTACAATGAGCAGTTCTTC
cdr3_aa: CASSPSGDSYNEQFF

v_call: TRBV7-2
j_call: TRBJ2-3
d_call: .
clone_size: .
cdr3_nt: TGTGCCAGCAGCTTATATGTAGATACGCAGTATTTT
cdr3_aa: CASSLYVDTQYF

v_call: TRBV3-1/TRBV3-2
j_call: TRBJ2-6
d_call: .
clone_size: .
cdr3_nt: TGTGCCAGCAGCCAAGAAGGGCATTACCTTAGCTCTGGGGCCAACGTCCTGACTTTC
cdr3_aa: CASSQEGHYLSSGANVLTF

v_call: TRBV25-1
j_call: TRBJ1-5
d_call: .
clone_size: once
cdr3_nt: TGTGCCAGCAGTGAGACAGGTTACAATCAGCCCCAGCATTTT
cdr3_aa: CASSETGYNQPQHF

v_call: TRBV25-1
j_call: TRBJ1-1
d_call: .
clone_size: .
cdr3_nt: TGTGCCAGCAGTGACACATTGCGGGCAAAGAAGGAGGGTGAAGCTTTCTTT
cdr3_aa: CASSDTLRAKKEGEAFF

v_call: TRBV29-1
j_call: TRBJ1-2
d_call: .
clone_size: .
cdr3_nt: TGCAGCGTTGTGGCCCGGAGAGCTAACTATGGCTACACCTTC
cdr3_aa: CSVVARRANYGYTF

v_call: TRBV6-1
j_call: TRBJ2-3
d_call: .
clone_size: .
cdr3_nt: TGTGCCAGCAGTGAGGGGGCACTTAGCACAGATACGCAGTATTTT
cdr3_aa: CASSEGALSTDTQYF

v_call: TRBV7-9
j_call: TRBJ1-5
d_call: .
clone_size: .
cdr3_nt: TGTGCCAGCAGCCACAAGGGCCGGGAGCCCCAGCATTTT
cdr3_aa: CASSHKGREPQHF

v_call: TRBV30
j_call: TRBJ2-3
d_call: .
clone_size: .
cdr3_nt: TGTGCCTGGAGTAAGGGGATAGATACGCAGTATTTT
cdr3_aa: CAWSKGIDTQYF

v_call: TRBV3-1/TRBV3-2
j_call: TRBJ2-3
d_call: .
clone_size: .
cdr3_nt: TGTGCCAGCAGCCAAGAGTGGCTCGTCACAGATACGCAGTATTTT
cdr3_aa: CASSQEWLVTDTQYF

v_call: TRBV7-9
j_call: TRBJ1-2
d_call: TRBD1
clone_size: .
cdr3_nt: TGTGCCAGCAGCTTGAGGACAGGGGGGGAGTATGGCTACACCTTC
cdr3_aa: CASSLRTGGEYGYTF

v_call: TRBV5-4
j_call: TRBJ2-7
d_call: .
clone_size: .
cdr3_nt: TGTGCCAGCAGCCTAACGGGACCCACCTACGAGCAGTACTTC
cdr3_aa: CASSLTGPTYEQYF

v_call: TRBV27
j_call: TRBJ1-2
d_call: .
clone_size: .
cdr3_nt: TGTGCCAGCAGTTCCCCCGGGTGGGGAGGGAGCTACACCTTC
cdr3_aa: CASSSPGWGGSYTF

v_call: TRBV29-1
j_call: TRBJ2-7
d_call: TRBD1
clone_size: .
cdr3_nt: TGCAGCGTCGAGACAGGGAAGCAGTACGAGCAGTACTTC
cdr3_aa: CSVETGKQYEQYF

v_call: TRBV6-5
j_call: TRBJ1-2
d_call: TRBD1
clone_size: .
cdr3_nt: TGTGCCAGCAGACCCGGGACAGATTTCTATGGCTACACCTTC
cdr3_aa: CASRPGTDFYGYTF

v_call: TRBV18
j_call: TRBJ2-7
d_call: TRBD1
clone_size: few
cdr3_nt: TGTGCCAGCTCACCACGGCAGGGGGCAAGCTGGGAGCAGTACTTC
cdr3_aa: CASSPRQGASWEQYF

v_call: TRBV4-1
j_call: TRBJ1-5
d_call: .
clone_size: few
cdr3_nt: TGCGCCAGCAGTCCCCCGGACATAAATCAGCCCCAGCATTTT
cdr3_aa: CASSPPDINQPQHF

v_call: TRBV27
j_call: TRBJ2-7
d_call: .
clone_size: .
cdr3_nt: TGTGCCAGCAGTTTAAAGGGCCCGGGATTCAACTACGAGCAGTACTTC
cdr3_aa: CASSLKGPGFNYEQYF

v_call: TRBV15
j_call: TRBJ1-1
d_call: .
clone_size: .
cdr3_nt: TGTGCCACCAGCAGGACAGGGAACACTGAAGCTTTCTTT
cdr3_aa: CATSRTGNTEAFF

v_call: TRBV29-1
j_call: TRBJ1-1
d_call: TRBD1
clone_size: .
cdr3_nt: TGCAGCGTAATTCCGGGACAGGGGAGTTTGAACACTGAAGCTTTCTTT
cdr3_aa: CSVIPGQGSLNTEAFF

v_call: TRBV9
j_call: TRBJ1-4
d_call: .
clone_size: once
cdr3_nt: TGTGCCAGCAGCGTAGGGGTAGAGGGCGGTGAAAAACTGTTTTTT
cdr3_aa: CASSVGVEGGEKLFF

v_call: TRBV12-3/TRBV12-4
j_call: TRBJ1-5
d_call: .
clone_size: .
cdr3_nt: TGTGCCAGCAGGCCGGGAGGCGAGCCCCAGCATTTT
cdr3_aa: CASRPGGEPQHF

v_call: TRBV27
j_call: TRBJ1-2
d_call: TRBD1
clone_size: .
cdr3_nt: TGTGCCAGCAGGGGCCCCGGGACAGGGTCCATCAATGGCTACACCTTC
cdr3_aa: CASRGPGTGSINGYTF

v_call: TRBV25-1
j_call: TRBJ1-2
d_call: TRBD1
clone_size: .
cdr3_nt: TGTGCCAGCAGTGGGACAGGGGGCTCTGTTGGCTATGGCTACACCTTC
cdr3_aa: CASSGTGGSVGYGYTF

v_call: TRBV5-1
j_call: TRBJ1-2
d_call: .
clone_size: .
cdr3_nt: TGCGCCAGCAGCTTGGATTTCCCGGGGGGCTATGGCTACACCTTC
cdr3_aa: CASSLDFPGGYGYTF

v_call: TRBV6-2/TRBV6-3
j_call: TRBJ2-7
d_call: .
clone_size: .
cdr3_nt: TGTGCCAGCAGTATCAACCACTACGAGCAGTACTTC
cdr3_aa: CASSINHYEQYF

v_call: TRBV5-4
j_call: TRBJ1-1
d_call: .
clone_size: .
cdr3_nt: TGTGCCAGCAGCTTTCAGGCTAAGGTTGGCACTGAAGCTTTCTTT
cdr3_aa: CASSFQAKVGTEAFF

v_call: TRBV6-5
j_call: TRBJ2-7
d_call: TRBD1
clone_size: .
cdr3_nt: TGTGCCAGCAGTTACTCTTTCGGGACAGAGGGCTACGAGCAGTACTTC
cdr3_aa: CASSYSFGTEGYEQYF

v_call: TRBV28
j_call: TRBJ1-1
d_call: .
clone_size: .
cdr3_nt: TGTGCCAGCAGTTTATACCAGGGGTTAAACACTGAAGCTTTCTTT
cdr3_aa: CASSLYQGLNTEAFF

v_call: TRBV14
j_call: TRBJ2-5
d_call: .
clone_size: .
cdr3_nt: TGTGCCAGCAGCTCAAGGGGCCAGTCCCAAGAGACCCAGTACTTC
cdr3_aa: CASSSRGQSQETQYF

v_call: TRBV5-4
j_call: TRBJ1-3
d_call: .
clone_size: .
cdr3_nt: TGTGCCAGCAGCCCCCCGGGGGGAAACACCATATATTTT
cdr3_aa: CASSPPGGNTIYF

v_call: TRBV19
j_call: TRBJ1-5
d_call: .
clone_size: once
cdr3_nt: TGTGCCAGTAGTATTTTCAGGGACGGCAATCAGCCCCAGCATTTT
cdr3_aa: CASSIFRDGNQPQHF